This paragraph covers one TCR beta chain sequence. Its specificity is not known. These data belong to a study of T cell responses to AZD1222 COVID-19 vaccine. Findings and limits, study-wide: Every sample of the repertoires postdated the peak T cell response. Females made up more of the donors, who were largely white British, and clonal diversity may have come out too low. Baseline serostatus was positive in only six AZD1222 recipients.

Sequenced by immunoSEQ multiplex PCR; TCRdb stores in-frame clones only, minus some. The sample records 140,000 or so clones, approximately 90% being singletons. This clonotype was obtained from an adult in good health. Sequencing was performed on peripheral blood, taken on day 0 of AZD1222 vaccination.

The CDR3 reads CASSSLVGLGEKLFF. The CDR3 coding sequence is TGTGCCAGCAGCTCCTTAGTAGGGTTGGGAGAAAAACTGTTTTTT. This chain connects TRBV7-8 to TRBJ1-4; D remains unclear. V lost 4 bases to trimming and J lost 8 bases, with 17 bases between them. The CDR3 has 15 amino acids. Per the germline V gene, CDR1 is SGHVS and CDR2 is FQNEAQ.